The rows below give T cell receptor beta chains drawn from one sample of a study of T cells in Graves' hyperthyroidism and ophthalmopathy. Each CDR3 protein gets one entry after TCRdb re-called the multiplex PCR reads with MiXCR. The sample carries about 290,000 distinct CDR3 sequences, around 15% recorded once. Source material: blood. The origin of the receptors is a woman aged 40 to 50 with Graves' hyperthyroidism. Both conserved end residues are part of each CDR3. D genes are given only for firm matches. Size is stated for part of the rows, as once, few or many counts, or as a class when the clone is expanded.

TRBV6-9	.	TRBJ1-4	once	CASSYEGRGEKLFF	TGTGCCAGCAGTTACGAGGGGAGGGGAGAAAAACTGTTTTTT
TRBV7-9	TRBD1	TRBJ2-7	.	CASSEDRASSYEQHF	TGTGCCAGCAGCGAGGACAGGGCGAGCTCCTACGAGCAGCACTTC
TRBV12-3/TRBV12-4	TRBD1	TRBJ1-6	.	CASSPGQGSHNSPLHF	TGTGCCAGCAGCCCGGGACAGGGGAGTCATAATTCACCCCTCCACTTT
TRBV6-6	.	TRBJ1-2	many	CASSYSGEYTF	TGTGCCAGCAGTTACTCCGGCGAATACACCTTC
TRBV2	.	TRBJ2-7	many	CASSRSGAYEQYF	TGTGCCAGCAGTAGATCGGGAGCCTACGAGCAGTACTTC
TRBV7-9	TRBD2	TRBJ2-3	few	CASSFITSGITDTQYF	TGTGCCAGCAGCTTCATAACTAGCGGCATCACAGATACGCAGTATTTT
TRBV19	TRBD1	TRBJ1-1	few	CAAQGPWNTEAFF	TGTGCGGCACAGGGGCCCTGGAACACTGAAGCTTTCTTT
TRBV28	TRBD1	TRBJ1-1	many	CASRTGGEGNTEAFF	TGTGCCAGCAGGACAGGGGGCGAAGGGAACACTGAAGCTTTCTTT
TRBV12-3/TRBV12-4	TRBD1	TRBJ1-2	many	CASSPRDRGTYGYTF	TGTGCCAGCAGTCCCCGGGACAGGGGGACCTATGGCTACACCTTC
TRBV20-1	TRBD1	TRBJ2-7	many	CSAIPGTGAPYEQYF	TGCAGTGCCATCCCGGGGACAGGGGCGCCATATGAGCAGTACTTC
TRBV20-1	.	TRBJ1-1	.	CSTLAGGYTEAFF	TGCAGTACCTTGGCGGGGGGCTACACTGAAGCTTTCTTT
TRBV2	TRBD2	TRBJ2-7	many	CASSRASGSSYEQYF	TGTGCCAGCAGTAGGGCTAGCGGGAGTTCCTACGAGCAGTACTTC
TRBV12-3/TRBV12-4	.	TRBJ2-5	.	CASSELRTGPQETQYF	TGTGCCAGCAGCGAACTGAGAACAGGGCCTCAAGAGACCCAGTACTTC
TRBV5-4	.	TRBJ2-7	few	CASRERGGEQYF	TGTGCCAGCAGGGAGCGTGGGGGAGAGCAGTACTTC
TRBV5-1	TRBD1	TRBJ2-7	.	CASSKGQGASYEQYF	TGCGCCAGCAGCAAGGGACAGGGGGCCTCCTACGAGCAGTACTTC
TRBV5-1	TRBD2	TRBJ2-7	.	CASSSGRTEYYEQYF	TGCGCCAGCAGCTCCGGGAGGACCGAATACTACGAGCAGTACTTC
TRBV19	.	TRBJ2-1	.	CASSMGVNEQFF	TGTGCCAGTAGTATGGGTGTCAATGAGCAGTTCTTC
TRBV2	.	TRBJ2-7	many	CASGLLSYEQYF	TGTGCCAGCGGGTTACTCTCCTACGAGCAGTACTTC
TRBV7-9	.	TRBJ1-2	many	CASSPAPESSNYGYTF	TGTGCCAGCAGCCCTGCGCCTGAGTCCAGTAACTATGGCTACACCTTC
TRBV6-6	TRBD1	TRBJ1-2	many	CASSYQGVKGYTF	TGTGCCAGCAGTTACCAGGGGGTAAAGGGCTACACCTTC
TRBV12-3/TRBV12-4	TRBD2	TRBJ2-3	many	CASSPRGSGGPSTDTQYF	TGTGCCAGCAGTCCACGGGGTTCGGGAGGGCCGAGCACAGATACGCAGTATTTT
TRBV18	.	TRBJ1-4	many	CASSPGSNEKLFF	TGTGCCAGCTCACCAGGTTCGAATGAAAAACTGTTTTTT
TRBV28	.	TRBJ2-7	.	CASRAIRVRYEQYF	TGTGCCAGCAGGGCAATTCGCGTTAGGTACGAGCAGTACTTC
TRBV24-1	.	TRBJ1-5	many	CATSDSRGGNQPQHF	TGTGCCACCAGTGATAGTAGGGGAGGCAATCAGCCCCAGCATTTT
TRBV27	TRBD1	TRBJ1-1	.	CASLSYRGMNTEAFF	TGTGCCAGCCTATCTTACAGGGGGATGAACACTGAAGCTTTCTTT
TRBV4-2	TRBD2	TRBJ2-1	many	CASSQGAGAGSNEQFF	TGTGCCAGCAGCCAGGGAGCGGGAGCGGGAAGCAATGAGCAGTTCTTC
TRBV24-1	.	TRBJ2-5	many	CATSGEGGETQYF	TGTGCCACCAGTGGTGAGGGCGGCGAGACCCAGTACTTC
TRBV10-3	.	TRBJ1-1	many	CATRGWGDTEAFF	TGTGCCACGAGAGGGTGGGGGGACACTGAAGCTTTCTTT
TRBV9	.	TRBJ2-3	few	CASSPTAGGGNTQYF	TGTGCCAGCAGCCCGACGGCAGGCGGTGGCAATACGCAGTATTTT
TRBV20-1	.	TRBJ1-5	many	CSARDLQDNQPQHF	TGCAGTGCTAGAGATTTACAGGACAATCAGCCCCAGCATTTT
TRBV10-3	.	TRBJ1-5	few	CAISEGGQPQHF	TGTGCCATCAGTGAGGGGGGGCAGCCCCAGCATTTT
TRBV3-1	.	TRBJ2-2	many	CASSQDWITGELFF	TGTGCCAGCAGCCAAGATTGGATCACCGGGGAGCTGTTTTTT